This passage covers 29 T cell receptor beta chains from one sample sequenced in a study of T-cell reconstitution after alpha-beta-depleted transplantation in children. Unique molecular identifiers were incorporated when the TCRbeta library was constructed. TCRdb called the PCR reads again in MiXCR, with one record for every CDR3 protein. The sample contains 700,000 to 850,000 distinct CDR3 sequences, approximately 15% of which appear only once. Sample: PBMCs, mostly from graft donor cells, taken 360 days after TCRalphabeta/CD19-depleted stem cell transplant. Every receptor here comes from a male patient between 5 and 17 years old who had a stem cell transplant for acute lymphoblastic leukemia, so the T cells may come from the graft donor.

The V call is TRBV5-1, the J call TRBJ2-1, with 7 bases aligning to TRBD1. The CDR3 is 15 residues long. V shed 0 bases and J 7 bases; nucleotides not matched to a gene: 7. The germline V gene has CDR1 SGHRS and CDR2 YFSETQ. CDR3 DNA: TGCGCCAGCAGCTTGGGACAGGGAGTGAAAAATGAGCAGTTCTTC. Amino acids: CASSLGQGVKNEQFF. Looking up the rest from reference TRBV5-1 and TRBJ2-1 gives the full variable domain: KAGVTQTPRYLIKTRGQQVTLSCSPISGHRSVSWYQQTPGQGLQFLFEYFSETQRNKGNFPGRFSGRQFSNSRSEMNVSTLELGDSALYLCASSLGQGVKNEQFFGPGTRLTVL.

V and J are TRBV29-1 and TRBJ2-2; either TRBD1 or TRBD2 may fit D (5 bases each). CDR3 size: 13 residues. V lost 4 bases, J lost 4 bases, and 10 bases lay in between. CDR1 and CDR2 (germline): SQVTM, ANQGSEA. Here the CDR3 DNA reads TGCAGCGTTGGGGGGATCGGCACCGGGGAGCTGTTTTTT. Translation gives CSVGGIGTGELFF.

Only a few counts were recorded for this clonotype. This chain connects TRBV5-1 to TRBJ2-1; D is tentatively TRBD1 or TRBD2 (5 bases each). This CDR3 is 15 amino acids long. Germline loops: CDR1 SGHRS, CDR2 YFSETQ. With 0 bases removed from V and 9 bases from J, the gap between germline ends came to 16 bases. The CDR3 here is CASSLAPPFGGEQFF. The CDR3 region has the DNA TGCGCCAGCAGCTTGGCACCTCCTTTTGGGGGTGAGCAGTTCTTC.

This clonotype was seen repeatedly, ten times or more. This chain links TRBV5-1 with TRBJ1-5; D not certain. The CDR3 loop spans 15 amino acids. The germline gives CDR1 SGHRS, CDR2 YFSETQ. Trimming cost V 0 bases and J 5 bases, with 12 bases left between them. Written as DNA, the CDR3 is TGCGCCAGCAGCTTGGAGTCGGGCTTCTATCAGCCCCAGCATTTT. Its translation is CASSLESGFYQPQHF.

The chain couples TRBV20-1 to TRBJ2-1; the match to TRBD2 covers 7 bases. The germline CDR1 and CDR2 sequences are DFQATT and SNEGSKA (reference sequence). The CDR3 is 15 amino acids. Germline trimming cut 0 bases from V and 4 bases from J; bases unmatched to any gene: 6. CDR3 amino acids: CSARDLGTTYNEQFF. In DNA, the CDR3 is TGCAGTGCTAGAGATTTAGGGACTACTTACAATGAGCAGTTCTTC.

The chain uses TRBV5-5 and TRBJ2-5; D is uncertain. The CDR3 loop spans 15 amino acids. The germline CDR1 and CDR2 sequences are SGHKS and YYEKEE (reference sequence). The ends were cut back, 2 bases at V and 5 bases at J, with 16 bases in the middle. CDR3 DNA: TGTGCCAGCAGCTTTGCCAGCGCTTTTCTTGAGACCCAGTACTTC. Protein product: CASSFASAFLETQYF.

J is TRBJ2-4 and V is TRBV3-1; a possible D gene is TRBD2 (6 bases). This CDR3 is built from 15 residues. V gave up 4 bases and J gave up 5 bases, with 15 bases separating them. From germline, CDR1 is LGHDT and CDR2 YNNKEL (reference sequence). This CDR3 is CASSPFLAFQNIQYF. As DNA, the CDR3 is TGTGCCAGCAGCCCCTTCCTAGCGTTCCAAAACATTCAGTACTTC.

This clonotype has only a few counts. The chain uses TRBV20-1 and TRBJ2-1; 10 nucleotides agree with TRBD2. The trim removed 6 bases at V and 1 base at J, leaving 15 bases unmatched. The CDR3 totals 18 residues. In germline, CDR1 is DFQATT, CDR2 SNEGSKA (reference sequence). The CDR3 loop reads CSAIYFQREGRSYNEQFF. The CDR3 DNA reads TGCAGTGCCATATATTTCCAGCGGGAGGGCCGGTCCTACAATGAGCAGTTCTTC.

The chain carries TRBV3-1 and TRBJ1-1; 8 bases fit TRBD1. The germline CDR1 and CDR2 sequences are LGHDT and YNNKEL (reference sequence). The CDR3 runs to 15 residues. Trimming took 4 bases from V and 1 from J; bases not matched to a gene: 5. CDR3 DNA: TGTGCCAGCAGCCTTCAGACAGGGGAGAACACTGAAGCTTTCTTT. The encoded protein is CASSLQTGENTEAFF.

The chain employs TRBV5-5 and TRBJ2-1, with 8 bases matching TRBD2. The CDR3 spans 15 residues. The V gene's germline CDR1 is SGHKS and CDR2 YYEKEE (reference sequence). Germline trimming cut 4 bases from V and 9 bases from J; bases unmatched to any gene: 12. This CDR3 is CASSPPGTREVEQFF. For the CDR3, the DNA is TGTGCCAGCAGCCCACCCGGGACTAGGGAGGTTGAGCAGTTCTTC.

This clonotype was seen only a few times. This chain links TRBV5-1 with TRBJ2-3; D is possibly TRBD2 (6 bases). The CDR3 length is 15 residues. The V gene's germline CDR1 is SGHRS and CDR2 YFSETQ. V lost 0 bases, J lost 2 bases, and 10 bases lay in between. The CDR3 protein is CASSLEQDYTDTQYF. The CDR3, as DNA: TGCGCCAGCAGCTTGGAACAGGACTACACAGATACGCAGTATTTT.

The V gene is TRBV7-8, the J gene TRBJ2-2, with D perhaps matching TRBD1 or TRBD2 (6 bases each). Germline CDR1 and CDR2: SGHVS and FQNEAQ. V was clipped by 1 base and J by 2 bases, with 17 bases between them. There are 18 residues in the CDR3. The CDR3 protein is CASSLVVAGHLNTGELFF. CDR3 sequence (DNA): TGTGCCAGCAGCTTAGTCGTTGCGGGACACCTTAACACCGGGGAGCTGTTTTTT.

The chain employs TRBV20-1 and TRBJ1-6; 9 nucleotides align to TRBD1. The V and J ends lost 5 bases and 1 base, in that order; junction bases with no gene match: 3. The CDR3 runs 15 residues. CDR1 is DFQATT, CDR2 SNEGSKA, per germline (reference sequence). The CDR3 spells CSAGTGQSYNSPLHF. CDR3 nucleotides: TGCAGTGCTGGGACAGGGCAATCCTATAATTCACCCCTCCACTTT.

This clonotype was detected a few times. This rearrangement joins TRBV6-1 to TRBJ2-5, with a tentative D call TRBD1 (6 bases). CDR1 is MNHNS, CDR2 SASEGT, per germline. Trimming took off 6 bases at V and 7 bases at J, with 15 bases between the two ends. The CDR3 spans 13 residues. The CDR3 DNA follows: TGTGCCAGCAGCCGGACAGCCCTAGGGACCCAGTACTTC. Its translation: CASSRTALGTQYF.

CDR3 bases: TGCGCCAGCAGCCTACCGGGGCAGGGAGGAGAGACCCAGTACTTC. This codes for CASSLPGQGGETQYF. This chain uses TRBV5-1 with TRBJ2-5; TRBD2 is a possible D gene (6 bases). The CDR3 loop spans 15 amino acids. Trimming shortened V by 4 bases and J by 4 bases, and 17 bases separated the two germline ends. Germline-derived CDR1 and CDR2 are SGHRS and YFSETQ.

This clonotype was recorded at least ten times. This rearrangement joins TRBV27 to TRBJ2-5; possible D gene TRBD2, 6 bases. Germline V gene data show CDR1 as MNHEY and CDR2 as SMNVEV (reference sequence). V dropped 6 bases and J dropped 6 bases, with 20 bases sitting between them. The CDR3 loop spans 15 amino acids. CDR3 residues: CASRPRRASGKTQYF. In nucleotides, the CDR3 is TGTGCCAGCAGACCCCGGAGGGCCTCGGGAAAGACCCAGTACTTC.

The chain joins TRBV6-5 to TRBJ1-2, with 7 bases matching TRBD1. CDR3 size: 17 residues. After removal of 4 bases from V and 0 bases from J, the junction contained 11 bases not matched to a gene. Germline V gives CDR1 MNHEY, CDR2 SVGAGI. The DNA of the CDR3 is TGTGCCAGCAGTTCCACAGGGGTAATCCCGGCTAACTATGGCTACACCTTC. As protein: CASSSTGVIPANYGYTF.

The gene calls are TRBV18 and TRBJ2-2; 9 nucleotides align to TRBD2. Germline values: CDR1 KGHSH, CDR2 LQKENI. The ends lost 3 bases at V and 0 bases at J; junction bases unmatched: 5. The CDR3 runs 17 residues. The CDR3 DNA sequence: TGTGCCAGCTCACCGCCGGGACTAGCTACGAACACCGGGGAGCTGTTTTTT. Translating gives CASSPPGLATNTGELFF.

The chain links TRBV6-4 to TRBJ1-3; 8 bases are a match to TRBD1. The CDR3 is made up of 15 amino acids. Germline lookup yields CDR1 MRHNA and CDR2 SNTAGT. The junction had 6 bases not matched to a gene; V was cut back by 6 bases and J by 2 bases. The CDR3 spells CASRAGTGPGNTIYF. As DNA, the CDR3 is TGTGCCAGCAGGGCCGGGACAGGCCCTGGAAACACCATATATTTT.

This clonotype showed up just a few times. V and J are TRBV4-1 and TRBJ2-7; TRBD2 aligns across 9 bases. V lost 5 bases, J lost 5 bases, and 7 bases stayed unmatched. The CDR3 loop spans 14 amino acids. Germline CDR1 reads MGHRA; CDR2 reads YSYEKL. CDR3 DNA sequence: TGCGCCAGCAGCGATAGCGGGAGAACCCACGAGCAGTACTTC. It encodes CASSDSGRTHEQYF.

This chain links TRBV28 with TRBJ2-7; D is tentatively TRBD1 or TRBD2 (5 bases each). This CDR3 contains 15 residues. Germline-derived CDR1 and CDR2 are MDHEN and SYDVKM. V lost 6 bases and J 4 bases, leaving 19 bases between the germline ends. The CDR3 loop is CASSLGDGYRYEQYF. The CDR3 DNA reads as TGTGCCAGCAGCTTAGGGGACGGATACCGGTACGAGCAGTACTTC.

The rearrangement uses TRBV11-2 and TRBJ2-1; D may be TRBD2 (5 bases). Per germline, CDR1 SGHAT and CDR2 FQNNGV. The V end was cut by 2 bases, the J end by 1 base, with 18 bases between. The CDR3 has 18 residues. The CDR3 region is CASSLSAWRAGSYNEQFF. The CDR3 DNA follows: TGTGCCAGCAGCTTAAGTGCATGGCGGGCTGGGTCCTACAATGAGCAGTTCTTC.

This clonotype has a count of ten or more. The chain couples TRBV5-1 to TRBJ2-3, with 7 positions matching TRBD2. Germline-derived CDR1 and CDR2 are SGHRS and YFSETQ. CDR3 length equals 19 residues. V trimming: 2 bases; J trimming: 5 bases; junction bases outside the gene matches: 20. CDR3 sequence reads: CASSFPRTGGNAVGDTQYF. The CDR3 region has the DNA TGCGCCAGCAGCTTCCCCAGGACGGGAGGAAATGCAGTCGGAGATACGCAGTATTTT.

This chain connects TRBV12-3 or TRBV12-4 to TRBJ2-2; D possibly corresponds to TRBD1 (6 bases). There are 14 residues in the CDR3. V dropped 5 bases and J dropped 6 bases, with 13 bases sitting between them. The CDR3 region has the DNA TGTGCCAGCAGTACCACAGGGCCAGCCGGGGAGCTGTTTTTT. This encodes CASSTTGPAGELFF.

This clonotype has a handful of counts. This chain connects TRBV5-5 to TRBJ2-3; the D call may be TRBD1 or TRBD2 (5 bases each). The CDR3 is 16 amino acids. The germline V gene encodes CDR1 SGHKS and CDR2 YYEKEE (reference sequence). The V end was cut by 0 bases, the J end by 2 bases, with 13 bases between. CDR3 in amino acids: CASSLARARVTDTQYF. The CDR3 DNA is TGTGCCAGCAGCTTGGCCAGGGCGCGGGTCACAGATACGCAGTATTTT. Full variable domain (outside the CDR3, taken from reference TRBV5-5 and TRBJ2-3): DAGVTQSPTHLIKTRGQQVTLRCSPISGHKSVSWYQQVLGQGPQFIFQYYEKEERGRGNFPDRFSARQFPNYSSELNVNALLLGDSALYLCASSLARARVTDTQYFGPGTRLTVL.

This clonotype was detected only a few times. The J gene is TRBJ1-1, the V gene TRBV7-9; 9 nucleotides align to TRBD1. J lost 10 bases, V lost 3 bases, and 3 bases had no gene match. The CDR3 consists of 12 residues. Germline V CDR1 and CDR2: SEHNR, FQNEAQ (reference sequence). CDR3 region: CASSLGQGGAFF. In DNA, the CDR3 is TGTGCCAGCAGCTTGGGACAGGGTGGAGCTTTCTTT.

The V gene is TRBV2, the J gene TRBJ2-1; 7 bases are shared with TRBD2. The CDR3 contains 16 residues. The trim removed 5 bases at V and 0 bases at J, leaving 7 bases unmatched. Germline CDR1 reads SNHLY; CDR2 reads FYNNEI. The CDR3 is CASSRGSGPSYNEQFF. In nucleotides, the CDR3 is TGTGCCAGCAGTCGCGGTAGCGGGCCCTCCTACAATGAGCAGTTCTTC.

This clonotype was counted only a few times. V and J are TRBV10-3 and TRBJ2-1; D not certain. Trimming stripped 9 bases from V and 6 bases from J, with 9 bases between. This CDR3 is built from 11 residues. CDR1 is ENHRY, CDR2 SYGVKD, per germline. This CDR3 reads CAILSGNEQFF. CDR3 DNA sequence: TGTGCCATTTTATCGGGCAATGAGCAGTTCTTC.

The chain carries TRBV12-3 or TRBV12-4 and TRBJ2-1, with 14 bases lining up with TRBD2. CDR3 length: 17 amino acids. V shed 5 bases, J shed 0 bases, and the junction held 3 bases outside the gene matches. In DNA form, the CDR3 reads TGTGCCAGCAGTGTGGGACTAGCGGGAGCCTCCTACAATGAGCAGTTCTTC. Encoded protein: CASSVGLAGASYNEQFF.